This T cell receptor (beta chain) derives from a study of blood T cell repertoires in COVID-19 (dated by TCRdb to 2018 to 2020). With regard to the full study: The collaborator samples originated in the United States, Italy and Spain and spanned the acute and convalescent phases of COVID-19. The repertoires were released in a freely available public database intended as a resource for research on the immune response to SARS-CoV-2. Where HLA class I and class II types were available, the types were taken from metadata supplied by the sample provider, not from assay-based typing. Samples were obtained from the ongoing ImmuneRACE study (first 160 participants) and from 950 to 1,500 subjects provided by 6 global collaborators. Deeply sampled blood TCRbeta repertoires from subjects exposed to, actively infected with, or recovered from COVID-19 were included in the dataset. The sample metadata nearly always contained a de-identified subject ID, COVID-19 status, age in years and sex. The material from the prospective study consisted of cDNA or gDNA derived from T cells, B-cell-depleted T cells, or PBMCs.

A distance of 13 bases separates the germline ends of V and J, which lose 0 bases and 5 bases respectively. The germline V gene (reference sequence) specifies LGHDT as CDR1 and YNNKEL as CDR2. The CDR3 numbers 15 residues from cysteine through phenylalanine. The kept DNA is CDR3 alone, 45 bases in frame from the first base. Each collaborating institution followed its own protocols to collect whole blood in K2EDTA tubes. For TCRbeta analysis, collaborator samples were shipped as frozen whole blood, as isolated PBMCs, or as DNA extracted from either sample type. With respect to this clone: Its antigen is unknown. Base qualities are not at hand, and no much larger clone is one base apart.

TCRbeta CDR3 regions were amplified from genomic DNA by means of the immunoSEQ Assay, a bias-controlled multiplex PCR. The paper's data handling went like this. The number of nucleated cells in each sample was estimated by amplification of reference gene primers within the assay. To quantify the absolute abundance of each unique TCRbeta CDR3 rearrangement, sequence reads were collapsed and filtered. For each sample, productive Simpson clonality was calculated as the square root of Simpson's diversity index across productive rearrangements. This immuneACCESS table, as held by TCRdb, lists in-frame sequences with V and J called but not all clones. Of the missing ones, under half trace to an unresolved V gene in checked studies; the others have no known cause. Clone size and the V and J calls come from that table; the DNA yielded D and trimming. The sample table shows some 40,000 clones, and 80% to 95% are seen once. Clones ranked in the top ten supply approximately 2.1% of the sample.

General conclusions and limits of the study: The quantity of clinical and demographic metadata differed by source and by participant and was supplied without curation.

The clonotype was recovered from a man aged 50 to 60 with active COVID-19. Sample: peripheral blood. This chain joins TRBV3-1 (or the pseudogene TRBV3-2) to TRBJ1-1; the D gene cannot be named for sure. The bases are TGTGCCAGCAGCCAAGAGGCTATCGTGGAGACTGAAGCTTTCTTT. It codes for CASSQEAIVETEAFF.